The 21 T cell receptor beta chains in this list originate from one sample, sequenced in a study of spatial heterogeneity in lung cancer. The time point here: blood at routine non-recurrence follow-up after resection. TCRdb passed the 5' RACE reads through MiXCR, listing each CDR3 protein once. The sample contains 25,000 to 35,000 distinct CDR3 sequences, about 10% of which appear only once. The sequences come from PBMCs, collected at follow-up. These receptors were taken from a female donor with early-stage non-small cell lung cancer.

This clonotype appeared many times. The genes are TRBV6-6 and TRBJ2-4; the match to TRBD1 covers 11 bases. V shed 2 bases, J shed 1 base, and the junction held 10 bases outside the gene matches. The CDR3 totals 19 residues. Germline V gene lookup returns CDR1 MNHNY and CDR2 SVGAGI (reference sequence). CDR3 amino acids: CASSYTQSGTGGAKNIQYF. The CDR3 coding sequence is TGTGCCAGCAGTTACACTCAGTCCGGGACAGGGGGTGCCAAAAACATTCAGTACTTC.

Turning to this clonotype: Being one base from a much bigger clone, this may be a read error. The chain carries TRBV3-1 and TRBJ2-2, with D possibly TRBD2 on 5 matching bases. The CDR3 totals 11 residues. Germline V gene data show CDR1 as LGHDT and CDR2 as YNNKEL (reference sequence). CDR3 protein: CASSRPGELVF. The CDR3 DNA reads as TGTGCCAGCAGCCGCCCCGGGGAGCTGGTTTTT.

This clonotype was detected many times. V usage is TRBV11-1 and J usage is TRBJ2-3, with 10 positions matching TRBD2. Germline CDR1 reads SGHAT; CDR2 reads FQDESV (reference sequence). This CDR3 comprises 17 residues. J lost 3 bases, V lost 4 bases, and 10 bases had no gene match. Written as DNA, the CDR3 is TGTGCCAGCAGCTACCTATGGGGTAGCGGGGGGACAGATACGCAGTATTTT. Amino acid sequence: CASSYLWGSGGTDTQYF.

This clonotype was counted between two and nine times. CDR3 coding DNA: TGTGCCAGCAGGCCTCAGGGGGCGACAAGCACAGATACGCAGTATTTT. This codes for CASRPQGATSTDTQYF. This sequence joins TRBV7-9 and TRBJ2-3, with 8 bases fitting TRBD1. Per the germline V gene, CDR1 is SEHNR and CDR2 is FQNEAQ (reference sequence). The V and J ends lost 6 bases and 0 bases, in that order; junction bases with no gene match: 8. The CDR3 length is 16 residues.

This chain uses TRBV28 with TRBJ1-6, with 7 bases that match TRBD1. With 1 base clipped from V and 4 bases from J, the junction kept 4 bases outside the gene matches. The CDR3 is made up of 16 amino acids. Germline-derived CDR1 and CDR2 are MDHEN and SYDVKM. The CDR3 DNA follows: TGTGCCAGCAGTTTATATCAGGGGGAGTATAATTCACCCCTCCACTTT. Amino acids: CASSLYQGEYNSPLHF.

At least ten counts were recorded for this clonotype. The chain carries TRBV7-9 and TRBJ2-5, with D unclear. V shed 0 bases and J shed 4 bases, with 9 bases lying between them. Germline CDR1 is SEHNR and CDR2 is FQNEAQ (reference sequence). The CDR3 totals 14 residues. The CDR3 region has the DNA TGTGCCAGCAGCTTAGCGGCGGAAGGAGAGACCCAGTACTTC. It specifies CASSLAAEGETQYF.

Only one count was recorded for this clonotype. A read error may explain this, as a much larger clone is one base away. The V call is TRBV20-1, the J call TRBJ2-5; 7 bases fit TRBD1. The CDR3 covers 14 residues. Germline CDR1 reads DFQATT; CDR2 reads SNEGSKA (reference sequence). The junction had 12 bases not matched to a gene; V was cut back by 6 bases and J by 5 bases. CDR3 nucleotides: TGCAGTGCAAACGCCGGGACAGTGGGCGAGACCCAGTACTTC. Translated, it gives CSANAGTVGETQYF.

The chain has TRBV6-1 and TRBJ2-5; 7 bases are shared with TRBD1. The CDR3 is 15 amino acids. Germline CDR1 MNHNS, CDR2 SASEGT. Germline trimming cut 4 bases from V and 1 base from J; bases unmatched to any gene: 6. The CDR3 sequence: CASSGDSNVQETQYF. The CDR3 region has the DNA TGTGCCAGCAGTGGGGACAGTAACGTCCAAGAGACCCAGTACTTC.

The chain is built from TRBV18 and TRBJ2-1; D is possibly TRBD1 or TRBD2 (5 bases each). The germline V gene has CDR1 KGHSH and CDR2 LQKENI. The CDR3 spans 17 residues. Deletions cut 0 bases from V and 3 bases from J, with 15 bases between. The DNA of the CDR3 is TGTGCCAGCTCACCACCCTCCGGCAGGGAGTTCTACAATGAGCAGTTCTTC. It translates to CASSPPSGREFYNEQFF.

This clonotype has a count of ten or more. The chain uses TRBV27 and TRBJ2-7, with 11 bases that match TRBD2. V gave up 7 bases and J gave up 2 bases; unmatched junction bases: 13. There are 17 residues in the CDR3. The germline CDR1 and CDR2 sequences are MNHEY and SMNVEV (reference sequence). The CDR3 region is CASTPVSGGVITYEQYF. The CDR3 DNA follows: TGTGCCAGCACGCCGGTTAGCGGGGGGGTCATAACCTACGAGCAGTACTTC.

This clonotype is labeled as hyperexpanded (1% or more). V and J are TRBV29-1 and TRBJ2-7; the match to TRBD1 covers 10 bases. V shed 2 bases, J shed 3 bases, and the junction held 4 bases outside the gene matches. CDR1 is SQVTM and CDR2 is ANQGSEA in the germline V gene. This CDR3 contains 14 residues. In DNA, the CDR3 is TGCAGCGTTGAAATTGGGGACAGGGGCTACGAGCAGTACTTC. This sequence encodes CSVEIGDRGYEQYF.

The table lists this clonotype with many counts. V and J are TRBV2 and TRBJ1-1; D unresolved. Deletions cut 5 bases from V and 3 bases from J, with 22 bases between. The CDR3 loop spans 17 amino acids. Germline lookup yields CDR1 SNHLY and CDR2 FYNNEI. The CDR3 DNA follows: TGTGCCAGCAGTCTCGGGCCCCCAGAAAGGCGGGACACTGAAGCTTTCTTT. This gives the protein CASSLGPPERRDTEAFF.

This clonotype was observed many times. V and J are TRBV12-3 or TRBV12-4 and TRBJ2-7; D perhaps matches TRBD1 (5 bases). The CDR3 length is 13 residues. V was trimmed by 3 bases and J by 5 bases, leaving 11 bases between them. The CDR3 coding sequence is TGTGCCAGCAGTTTTGGGGCCGCCAACGAGCAGTACTTC. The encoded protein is CASSFGAANEQYF.

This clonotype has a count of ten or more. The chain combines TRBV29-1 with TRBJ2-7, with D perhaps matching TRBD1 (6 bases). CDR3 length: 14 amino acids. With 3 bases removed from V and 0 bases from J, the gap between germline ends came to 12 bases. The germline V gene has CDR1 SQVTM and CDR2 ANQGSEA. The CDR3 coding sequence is TGCAGCGTTGACGGGGCACAGGGCTCCTACGAGCAGTACTTC. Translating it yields CSVDGAQGSYEQYF.

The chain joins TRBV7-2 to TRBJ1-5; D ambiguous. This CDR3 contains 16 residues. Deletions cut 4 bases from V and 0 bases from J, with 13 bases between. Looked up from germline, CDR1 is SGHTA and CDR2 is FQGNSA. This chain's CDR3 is CASSSENILSNQPQHF. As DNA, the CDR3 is TGTGCCAGCAGCTCCGAGAACATTCTTAGCAATCAGCCCCAGCATTTT.

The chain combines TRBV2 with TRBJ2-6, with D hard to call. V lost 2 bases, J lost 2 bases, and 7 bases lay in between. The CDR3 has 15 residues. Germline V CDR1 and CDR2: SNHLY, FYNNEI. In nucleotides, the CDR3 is TGTGCCAGCAGTGAACCCGTAGCTGGGGCCAACGTCCTGACTTTC. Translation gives CASSEPVAGANVLTF.

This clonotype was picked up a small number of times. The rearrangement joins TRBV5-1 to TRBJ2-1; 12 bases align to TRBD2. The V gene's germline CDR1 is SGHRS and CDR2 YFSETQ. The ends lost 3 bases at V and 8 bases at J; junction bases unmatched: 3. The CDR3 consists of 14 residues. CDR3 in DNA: TGCGCCAGCAGCTCTAGCGGGGGGGCCGATGAGCAGTTCTTC. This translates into CASSSSGGADEQFF. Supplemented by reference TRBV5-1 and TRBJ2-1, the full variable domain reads KAGVTQTPRYLIKTRGQQVTLSCSPISGHRSVSWYQQTPGQGLQFLFEYFSETQRNKGNFPGRFSGRQFSNSRSEMNVSTLELGDSALYLCASSSSGGADEQFFGPGTRLTVL.

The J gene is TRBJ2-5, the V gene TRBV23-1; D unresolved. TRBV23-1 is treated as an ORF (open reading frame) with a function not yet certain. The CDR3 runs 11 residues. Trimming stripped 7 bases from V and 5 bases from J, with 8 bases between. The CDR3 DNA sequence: TGCGCCAGCACCACCGCCGAGACCCAGTACTTC. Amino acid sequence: CASTTAETQYF.

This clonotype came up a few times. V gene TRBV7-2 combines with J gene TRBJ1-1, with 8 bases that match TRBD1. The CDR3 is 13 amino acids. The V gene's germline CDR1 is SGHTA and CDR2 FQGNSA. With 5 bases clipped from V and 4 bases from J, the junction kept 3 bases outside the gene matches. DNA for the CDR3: TGTGCCAGCAGCCTAGGACAGGGCACTGAAGCTTTCTTT. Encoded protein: CASSLGQGTEAFF. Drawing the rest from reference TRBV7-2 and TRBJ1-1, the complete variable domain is GAGVSQSPSNKVTEKGKDVELRCDPISGHTALYWYRQSLGQGLEFLIYFQGNSAPDKSGLPSDRFSAERTGGSVSTLTIQRTQQEDSAVYLCASSLGQGTEAFFGQGTRLTVV.

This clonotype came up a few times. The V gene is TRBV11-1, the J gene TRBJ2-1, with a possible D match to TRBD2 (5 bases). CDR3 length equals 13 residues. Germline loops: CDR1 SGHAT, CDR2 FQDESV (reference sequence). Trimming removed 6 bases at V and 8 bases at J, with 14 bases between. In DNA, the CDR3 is TGTGCCAGCAGGACTACCCATACCGATGAGCAGTTCTTC. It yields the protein CASRTTHTDEQFF. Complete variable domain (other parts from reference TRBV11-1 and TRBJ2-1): EAEVAQSPRYKITEKSQAVAFWCDPISGHATLYWYRQILGQGPELLVQFQDESVVDDSQLPKDRFSAERLKGVDSTLKIQPAELGDSAMYLCASRTTHTDEQFFGPGTRLTVL.

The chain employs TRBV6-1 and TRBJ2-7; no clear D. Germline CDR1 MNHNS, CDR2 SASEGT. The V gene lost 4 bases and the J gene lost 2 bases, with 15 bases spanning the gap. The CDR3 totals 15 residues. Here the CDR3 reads CASSGEVWVPYEQYF. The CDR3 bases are TGTGCCAGCAGTGGGGAAGTGTGGGTCCCCTACGAGCAGTACTTC.